The 23 T cell receptor beta chains in this list originate from one sample, sequenced in a study of blood T cells in healthy people across ages. A second PCR, run for roughly 7 to 12 cycles, used a sample-barcoded 5' primer plus a J-beta primer mix. TCRdb recomputed calls from the 5' RACE reads with MiXCR, one row per CDR3 protein. The data hold 1.5 million to 2 million distinct CDR3 sequences, with about 30% observed a single time. The sample was blood. Every receptor here comes from a woman aged 25 to 45 in good health.

This clonotype was counted between two and nine times. The chain combines TRBV29-1 with TRBJ2-7, with D possibly matching TRBD2 (5 bases). The J call may be incorrect, as the DNA end agrees better with TRBJ2-5. Germline V gene data show CDR1 as SQVTM and CDR2 as ANQGSEA. The CDR3 has 13 amino acids. The CDR3 bases are TGCAGCGGCAAATCCCGGGCGGGTGTGACCCAGTACTTC. Protein sequence: CSGKSRAGVTQYF.

In the case of this clonotype: A much bigger clone sits one base away, suggesting this may be a read error. The V and J genes are TRBV5-1 and TRBJ2-1; tentative D call: TRBD1 (6 bases). CDR1 is SGHRS, CDR2 YFSETQ, per germline. The CDR3 is made up of 17 amino acids. The CDR3 region is CAISSGLGGPKNNEQFF. The CDR3 DNA sequence: TGCGCCATCAGCTCGGGATTAGGGGGTCCGAAGAACAATGAGCAGTTCTTC.

Ten or more counts support this clonotype. The chain uses TRBV10-2 and TRBJ2-5, with D tentatively TRBD2 (5 bases). The CDR3 is made up of 18 amino acids. CDR1 and CDR2 from the germline V gene are WSHSY and SAAADI. Trimming shortened V by 8 bases and J by 2 bases, and 27 bases separated the two germline ends. This chain's CDR3 is CASAEWFPADGEQETQYF. DNA of the CDR3: TGCGCCAGCGCAGAGTGGTTCCCGGCGGACGGGGAACAAGAGACCCAGTACTTC.

This clonotype was recorded once. The junction and the germline gene differ at one end; a read error may be behind it. The V gene is TRBV27, the J gene TRBJ2-1; 12 bases fit TRBD2. The CDR3 spans 15 residues. CDR1 is MNHEY, CDR2 SMNVEV, per germline (reference sequence). The CDR3 is CASSLLAGGRNEEFF. The CDR3 DNA is TGTGCCAGCAGTCTTCTAGCGGGAGGGCGAAATGAGGAGTTCTTC.

The CDR3 reads CASSEIGSTYEQYF. DNA for the CDR3: TGTGCCAGCAGTGAAATAGGGTCTACCTACGAGCAGTACTTC. This chain connects TRBV25-1 to TRBJ2-7; D is undetermined. Germline values: CDR1 MGHDK, CDR2 SYGVNS. The germline V and J ends were trimmed by 2 bases and 2 bases, with 10 bases remaining between them. This CDR3 contains 14 residues.

This clonotype was counted between two and nine times. The chain has TRBV11-2 and TRBJ1-5; D ambiguous. The CDR3 length is 17 residues. Per the germline V gene, CDR1 is SGHAT and CDR2 is FQNNGV. V was pared by 5 bases and J by 0 bases, with 17 bases between. The CDR3 bases are TGTGCCAGCAGCCCCCGTGGTGGAGGGTATAGCAATCAGCCCCAGCATTTT. Its protein product is CASSPRGGGYSNQPQHF. Looking up the rest from reference TRBV11-2 and TRBJ1-5 gives the full variable domain: EAGVAQSPRYKIIEKRQSVAFWCNPISGHATLYWYQQILGQGPKLLIQFQNNGVVDDSQLPKDRFSAERLKGVDSTLKIQPAKLEDSAVYLCASSPRGGGYSNQPQHFGDGTRLSIL.

This clonotype was seen at least ten times. This chain links TRBV6-6 with TRBJ2-1; 7 nucleotides line up with TRBD1. V lost 6 bases to trimming and J lost 6 bases; unmatched junction nucleotides: 5. Germline V gene data show CDR1 as MNHNY and CDR2 as SVGAGI (reference sequence). The CDR3 covers 13 residues. The DNA for the CDR3 is TGTGCCAGCAGCCCCAGGGGGTTCAATGAGCAGTTCTTC. Protein product: CASSPRGFNEQFF.

The chain combines TRBV20-1 with TRBJ1-2, with 10 bases that match TRBD1. The J segment lost 5 bases and the V segment lost 0 bases, leaving 6 bases of the junction unmatched. Germline V CDR1 and CDR2: DFQATT, SNEGSKA (reference sequence). The CDR3 length is 15 residues. In nucleotides, the CDR3 is TGCAGTGCTAGAGATCCCGGGACAGGGGCTTATGGCTACACCTTC. This gives the protein CSARDPGTGAYGYTF.

CDR3 amino acids: CASSVGNRPDEQFF. CDR3 coding DNA: TGTGCCAGCAGCGTAGGAAACCGGCCGGATGAGCAGTTCTTC. The J gene is TRBJ2-1, the V gene TRBV9; D is uncertain. Trimming left V 0 bases short and J 8 bases short, with 12 bases between. Germline loops: CDR1 SGDLS, CDR2 YYNGEE. CDR3 length: 14 residues.

Worth noting for this clonotype: A junction end diverges from the germline sequence, so it may reflect a read error. DNA for the CDR3: TGTGTCAGCAGCTTAGCGGGCTCTAATATCGGTTACGAGCAGTACTTC. Protein product: CVSSLAGSNIGYEQYF. The rearrangement joins TRBV7-9 to TRBJ2-5; TRBD2 agrees at 7 bases. TRBJ2-7 explains the end of the DNA better; the J call may be wrong. Germline V gene data show CDR1 as SEHNR and CDR2 as FQNEAQ (reference sequence). The length of the CDR3 is 16 residues.

The chain's CDR3 is CASRGQGQPQHF. The CDR3 DNA follows: TGTGCCAGTAGGGGGCAGGGACAGCCCCAGCATTTT. The chain has TRBV2 and TRBJ1-5; 7 bases are shared with TRBD1. J lost 7 bases, V lost 9 bases, and 6 bases had no gene match. The CDR3 runs to 12 residues. CDR1 is SNHLY and CDR2 is FYNNEI in the germline V gene.

This rearrangement joins TRBV3-1 to TRBJ2-5; weak D call: TRBD2 (5 bases). The length of the CDR3 is 16 residues. V lost 1 base and J 5 bases, leaving 17 bases between the germline ends. CDR1 is LGHDT, CDR2 YNNKEL, per germline (reference sequence). The CDR3 loop is CASSQAGAVVVETQYF. The DNA of the CDR3 is TGTGCCAGCAGCCAAGCTGGAGCGGTGGTAGTGGAGACCCAGTACTTC.

Points on this clonotype: A read error may account for a junction end that differs from germline. This chain links TRBV7-2 with TRBJ2-5; 7 positions match TRBD2. In germline, CDR1 is SGHTA, CDR2 FQGNSA. This CDR3 comprises 13 residues. CDR3 sequence: CASRGGMREPQYF. The CDR3 bases are TGTGCCAGCAGGGGGGGGATGAGAGAGCCCCAGTACTTC.

This rearrangement joins TRBV20-1 to TRBJ1-1; D possibly corresponds to TRBD1 (5 bases). The germline V gene encodes CDR1 DFQATT and CDR2 SNEGSKA (reference sequence). The CDR3 sequence is 13 residues long. V was shortened by 6 bases and J by 6 bases, with 17 bases between the two germline ends. This CDR3 reads CSAQLALGAEAFF. As DNA, the CDR3 is TGCAGTGCCCAACTTGCTTTGGGGGCTGAAGCTTTCTTT.

A few counts support this clonotype. The V gene is TRBV7-9, the J gene TRBJ2-3; a weak D match, TRBD2 (6 bases). CDR1 is SEHNR, CDR2 FQNEAQ, per germline (reference sequence). V lost 5 bases to trimming and J lost 5 bases, with 11 bases between them. The CDR3 is 13 amino acids. In nucleotides, the CDR3 is TGTGCCAGCAGCGGGACTCGCCTAGATACGCAGTATTTT. It is translated as CASSGTRLDTQYF.

The genes are TRBV25-1 and TRBJ2-3, with a tentative D call TRBD2 (6 bases). The CDR3 is 15 residues long. V was trimmed by 4 bases and J by 6 bases, leaving 17 bases between them. Germline V CDR1 and CDR2: MGHDK, SYGVNS. The CDR3, as DNA: TGTGCCAGCAGTGCAATGGCGGGGTCCGGGGATACGCAGTATTTT. Translating it yields CASSAMAGSGDTQYF.

With respect to this clonotype: A single base separates this from a much larger clone, so it may be a read error. The V call is TRBV7-7, the J call TRBJ2-1; 8 nucleotides match TRBD2. The V and J ends lost 8 bases and 1 base, in that order; junction bases with no gene match: 7. The CDR3 spans 15 residues. Per germline, CDR1 SSHAT and CDR2 FNYEAQ (reference sequence). The CDR3 loop reads CASAPAGESYNEQFF. In DNA form, the CDR3 reads TGTGCCAGCGCTCCAGCGGGAGAGTCCTACAATGAGCAGTTCTTC.

The chain combines TRBV28 with TRBJ1-5; 7 nucleotides match TRBD1. Germline CDR1 is MDHEN and CDR2 is SYDVKM. CDR3 length: 15 residues. V was pared by 5 bases and J by 3 bases, with 7 bases of the junction left unmatched. The CDR3 DNA follows: TGTGCCAGCAGTCACTGGACAGGAACCAATCAGCCCCAGCATTTT. Its protein product is CASSHWTGTNQPQHF.

This clonotype came up a few times. One end of the junction fails to match germline, which may point to a read error. This chain connects TRBV20-1 to TRBJ2-3, with 7 bases lining up with TRBD2. The CDR3 covers 16 residues. Germline V lookup: CDR1 DFQATT, CDR2 SNEGSKA (reference sequence). The CDR3 DNA sequence: TGCATTGCTAGAGATATTACGGGAGGAGAAACAGATGCGCAGTATTTT. Encoded protein: CIARDITGGETDAQYF.

This clonotype has more than one count but fewer than ten. The chain is built from TRBV15 and TRBJ2-3; 10 nucleotides align to TRBD2. Per the germline V gene, CDR1 is LNHNV and CDR2 is YYDKDF (reference sequence). V lost 5 bases and J lost 1; bases outside the gene matches: 9. This CDR3 contains 17 residues. The CDR3 coding sequence is TGTGCCACCAGCGGATTTGCCGGGACTAGCGGCACAGATACGCAGTATTTT. It codes for CATSGFAGTSGTDTQYF.

This clonotype was seen many times. For the CDR3, the DNA is TGCAGTGCCATTAGAGACAGCCACTATGGCTACACCTTC. This sequence encodes CSAIRDSHYGYTF. The rearrangement uses TRBV20-1 and TRBJ1-2, with D perhaps matching TRBD1 (5 bases). The CDR3 runs to 13 residues. Trimming shortened V by 6 bases and J by 3 bases, and 14 bases separated the two germline ends. Germline V gene sequence: CDR1 DFQATT, CDR2 SNEGSKA (reference sequence).

The chain has TRBV7-2 and TRBJ2-4, with TRBD2 matching 13 bases. Germline loops: CDR1 SGHTA, CDR2 FQGNSA. CDR3 length: 15 amino acids. V dropped 2 bases and J dropped 7; count of bases not matched to a gene: 2. The CDR3 reads CASSLTSGRENIQYF. Here the CDR3 DNA reads TGTGCCAGCAGCTTAACTAGCGGGAGGGAGAACATTCAGTACTTC.

Regarding this clonotype: A much larger clone lies a single base off, so this may be a read error. CDR3 sequence: CASSPSGQGYEQFF. DNA for the CDR3: TGTGCCAGCTCACCATCGGGACAGGGCTACGAGCAGTTCTTC. The V call is TRBV18, the J call TRBJ2-1; 9 nucleotides align to TRBD1. Germline CDR1 and CDR2: KGHSH and LQKENI. V dropped 2 bases and J dropped 10; count of bases not matched to a gene: 6. CDR3 length: 14 residues.